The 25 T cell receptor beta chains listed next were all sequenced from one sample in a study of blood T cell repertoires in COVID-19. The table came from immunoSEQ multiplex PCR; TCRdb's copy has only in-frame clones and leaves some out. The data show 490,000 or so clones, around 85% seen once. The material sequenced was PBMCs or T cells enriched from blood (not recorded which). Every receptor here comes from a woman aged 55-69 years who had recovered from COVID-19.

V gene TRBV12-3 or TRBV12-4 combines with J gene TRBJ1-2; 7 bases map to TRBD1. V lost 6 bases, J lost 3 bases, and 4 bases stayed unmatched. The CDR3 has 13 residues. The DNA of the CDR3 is TGTGCCAGCAGAACCGGGACAGACTATGGCTACACCTTC. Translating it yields CASRTGTDYGYTF.

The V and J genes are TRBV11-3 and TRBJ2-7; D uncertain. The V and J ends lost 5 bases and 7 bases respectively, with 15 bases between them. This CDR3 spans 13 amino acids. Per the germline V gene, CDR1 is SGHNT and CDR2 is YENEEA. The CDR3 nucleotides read TGTGCCAGCAGCCCCCCATACAACAGTGAGCAGTACTTC. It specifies CASSPPYNSEQYF.

CDR3: CASSWSSNQPQHF. The CDR3 DNA sequence: TGTGCCAGCAGTTGGAGTAGCAATCAGCCCCAGCATTTT. The V call is TRBV6-5, the J call TRBJ1-5, with D unresolved. Between the trimmed V and J ends, which lost 4 bases and 0 bases, there was a span of 4 bases. The germline CDR1 and CDR2 sequences are MNHEY and SVGAGI. The CDR3 length is 13 residues.

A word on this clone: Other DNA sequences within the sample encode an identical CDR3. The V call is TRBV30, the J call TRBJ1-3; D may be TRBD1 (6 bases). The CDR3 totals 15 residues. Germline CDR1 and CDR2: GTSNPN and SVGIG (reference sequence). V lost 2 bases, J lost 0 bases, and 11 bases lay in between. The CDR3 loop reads CAWSRTGNSGNTIYF. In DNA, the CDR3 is TGTGCCTGGAGTCGTACAGGGAACTCTGGAAACACCATATATTTT.

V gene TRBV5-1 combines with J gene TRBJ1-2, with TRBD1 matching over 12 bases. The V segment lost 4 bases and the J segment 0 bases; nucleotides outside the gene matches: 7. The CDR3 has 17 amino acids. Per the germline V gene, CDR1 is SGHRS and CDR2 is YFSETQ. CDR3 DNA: TGCGCCAGCAGCAAGGGACAGGGGGCATCCTCTAACTATGGCTACACCTTC. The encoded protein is CASSKGQGASSNYGYTF.

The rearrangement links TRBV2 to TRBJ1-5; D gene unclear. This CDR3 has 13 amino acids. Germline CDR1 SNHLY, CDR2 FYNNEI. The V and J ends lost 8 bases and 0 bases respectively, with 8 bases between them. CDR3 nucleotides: TGTGCCAGCCGGGAAAATAGCAATCAGCCCCAGCATTTT. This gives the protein CASRENSNQPQHF.

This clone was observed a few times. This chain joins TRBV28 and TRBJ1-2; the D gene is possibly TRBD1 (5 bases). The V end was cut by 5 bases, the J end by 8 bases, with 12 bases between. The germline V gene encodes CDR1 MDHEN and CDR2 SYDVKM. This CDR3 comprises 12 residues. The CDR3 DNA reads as TGTGCCAGCAGTAATACAGGAAGGGGCTACACCTTC. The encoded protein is CASSNTGRGYTF.

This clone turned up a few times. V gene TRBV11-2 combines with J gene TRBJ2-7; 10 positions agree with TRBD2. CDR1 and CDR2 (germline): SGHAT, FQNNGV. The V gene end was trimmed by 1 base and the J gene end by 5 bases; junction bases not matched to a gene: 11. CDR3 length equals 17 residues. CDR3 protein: CASSLAFQAGGRNEQYF. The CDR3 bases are TGTGCCAGCAGCTTAGCATTCCAAGCGGGGGGGAGGAACGAGCAGTACTTC.

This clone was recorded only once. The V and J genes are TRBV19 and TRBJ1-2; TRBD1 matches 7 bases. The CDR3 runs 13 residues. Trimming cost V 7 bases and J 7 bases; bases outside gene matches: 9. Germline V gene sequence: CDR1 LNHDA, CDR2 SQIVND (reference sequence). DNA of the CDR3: TGTGCCAGTAAGGGGGCCTTGGTGTCTGGCTACACCTTC. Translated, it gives CASKGALVSGYTF.

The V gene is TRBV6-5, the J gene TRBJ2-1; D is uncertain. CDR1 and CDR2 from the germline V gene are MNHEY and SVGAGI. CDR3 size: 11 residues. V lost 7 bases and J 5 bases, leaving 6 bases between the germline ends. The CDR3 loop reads CASTKNNEQFF. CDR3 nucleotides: TGTGCCAGCACTAAGAACAATGAGCAGTTCTTC.

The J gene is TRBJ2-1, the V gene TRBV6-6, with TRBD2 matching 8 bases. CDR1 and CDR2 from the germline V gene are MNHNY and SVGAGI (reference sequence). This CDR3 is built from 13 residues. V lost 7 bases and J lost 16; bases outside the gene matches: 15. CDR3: CASTILPGLDHFF. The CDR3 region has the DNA TGTGCCAGCACTATTCTCCCGGGACTAGACCACTTCTTC.

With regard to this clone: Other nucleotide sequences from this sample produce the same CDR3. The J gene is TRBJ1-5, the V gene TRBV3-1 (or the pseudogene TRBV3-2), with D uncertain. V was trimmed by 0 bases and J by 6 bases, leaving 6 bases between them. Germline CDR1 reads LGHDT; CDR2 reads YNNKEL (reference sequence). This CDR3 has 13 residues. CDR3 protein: CASSQDLGQPQHF. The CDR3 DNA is TGTGCCAGCAGCCAAGATCTAGGTCAGCCCCAGCATTTT.

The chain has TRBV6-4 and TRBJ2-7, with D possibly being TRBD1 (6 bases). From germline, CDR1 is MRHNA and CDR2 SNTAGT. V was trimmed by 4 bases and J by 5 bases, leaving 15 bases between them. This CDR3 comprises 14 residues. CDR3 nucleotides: TGTGCCAGCAGTGCCCCCAGGGGAACGGACGAGCAGTACGTC. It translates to CASSAPRGTDEQYV.

The CDR3 DNA follows: TGCGCCAGCAGCCTGGGGGTTCTAGCGGCCGCTAGCACAGATACGCAGTATTTT. Amino acids: CASSLGVLAAASTDTQYF. J is TRBJ2-3 and V is TRBV5-1; 7 bases align to TRBD2. V lost 4 bases, J lost 0 bases, and 14 bases stayed unmatched. Looked up from germline, CDR1 is SGHRS and CDR2 is YFSETQ. The length of the CDR3 is 18 residues. Full variable domain (outside the CDR3, taken from reference TRBV5-1 and TRBJ2-3): KAGVTQTPRYLIKTRGQQVTLSCSPISGHRSVSWYQQTPGQGLQFLFEYFSETQRNKGNFPGRFSGRQFSNSRSEMNVSTLELGDSALYLCASSLGVLAAASTDTQYFGPGTRLTVL.

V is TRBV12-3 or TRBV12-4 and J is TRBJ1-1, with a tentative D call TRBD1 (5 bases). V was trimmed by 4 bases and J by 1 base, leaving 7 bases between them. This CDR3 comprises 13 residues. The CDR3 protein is CASSWGENTEAFF. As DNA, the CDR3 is TGTGCCAGCAGTTGGGGGGAGAACACTGAAGCTTTCTTT.

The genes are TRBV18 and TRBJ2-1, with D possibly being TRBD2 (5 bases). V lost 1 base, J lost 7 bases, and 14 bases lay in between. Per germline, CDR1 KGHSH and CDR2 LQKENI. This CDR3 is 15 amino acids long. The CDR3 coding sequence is TGTGCCAGCTCACCACGGGTCACCCCGGGGAATGAGCAGTTCTTC. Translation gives CASSPRVTPGNEQFF.

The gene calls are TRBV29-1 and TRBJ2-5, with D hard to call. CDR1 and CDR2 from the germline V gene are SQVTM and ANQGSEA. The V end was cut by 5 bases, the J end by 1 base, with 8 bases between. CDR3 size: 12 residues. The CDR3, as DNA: TGCAGCGTTCAACAGACCCAAGAGACCCAGTACTTC. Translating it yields CSVQQTQETQYF. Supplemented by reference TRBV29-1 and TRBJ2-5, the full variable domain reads SAVISQKPSRDICQRGTSLTIQCQVDSQVTMMFWYRQQPGQSLTLIATANQGSEATYESGFVIDKFPISRPNLTFSTLTVSNMSPEDSSIYLCSVQQTQETQYFGPGTRLLVL.

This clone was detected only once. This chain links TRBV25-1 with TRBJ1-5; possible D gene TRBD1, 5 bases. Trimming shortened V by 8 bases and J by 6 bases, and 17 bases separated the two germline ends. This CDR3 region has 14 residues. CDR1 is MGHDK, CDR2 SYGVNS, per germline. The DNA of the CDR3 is TGTGCCAGCGGGGCCGCCGGTAGCGGTCAGCCCCAGCATTTT. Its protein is CASGAAGSGQPQHF.

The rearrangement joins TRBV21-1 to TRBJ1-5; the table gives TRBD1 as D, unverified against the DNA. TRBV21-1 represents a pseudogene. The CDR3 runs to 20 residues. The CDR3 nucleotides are TGTGCCAGCAGCAAAGACGCCCGCACCGGGACACCCTATAGCAATCAGCCCCAGCATTTT. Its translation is CASSKDARTGTPYSNQPQHF.

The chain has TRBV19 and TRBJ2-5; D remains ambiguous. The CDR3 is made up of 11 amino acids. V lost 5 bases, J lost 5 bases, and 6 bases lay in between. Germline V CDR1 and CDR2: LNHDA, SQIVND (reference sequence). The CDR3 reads CASSFRETQYF. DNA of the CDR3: TGTGCCAGTAGTTTCAGGGAGACCCAGTACTTC.

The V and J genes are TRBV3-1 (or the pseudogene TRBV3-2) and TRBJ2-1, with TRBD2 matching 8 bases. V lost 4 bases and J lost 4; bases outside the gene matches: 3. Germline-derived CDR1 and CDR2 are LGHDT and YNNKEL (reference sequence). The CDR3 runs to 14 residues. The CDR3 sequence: CASSPAGAYNEQFF. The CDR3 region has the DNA TGTGCCAGCAGCCCAGCGGGGGCATACAATGAGCAGTTCTTC.

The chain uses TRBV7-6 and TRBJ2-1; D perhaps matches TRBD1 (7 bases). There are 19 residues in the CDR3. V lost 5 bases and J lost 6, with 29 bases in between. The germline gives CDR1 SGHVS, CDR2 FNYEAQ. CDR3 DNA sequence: TGTGCCAGCAGCCGAAAAACGGGGGCCATAGGGGGCTGGATCAATGAGCAGTTCTTC. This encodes CASSRKTGAIGGWINEQFF.

Written as DNA, the CDR3 is TGTGCCACCTCGGCTCACGGCGGGGGGGCCGAGAAGCAGTTCTTC. This encodes CATSAHGGGAEKQFF. The chain combines TRBV24-1 with TRBJ2-1; 9 bases align to TRBD2. The V gene's germline CDR1 is KGHDR and CDR2 SFDVKD. CDR3 length: 15 residues. Trimming cost V 9 bases and J 11 bases; bases outside gene matches: 16.

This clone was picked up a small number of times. In nucleotides, the CDR3 is TGTGCCAGCAGCCTCCTCTACGAGCAGTACTTC. Residues: CASSLLYEQYF. The V and J genes are TRBV11-2 and TRBJ2-7; the D is unclear. The CDR3 extends over 11 amino acids. V lost 5 bases, J lost 3 bases, and 5 bases lay in between. The germline CDR1 and CDR2 sequences are SGHAT and FQNNGV.

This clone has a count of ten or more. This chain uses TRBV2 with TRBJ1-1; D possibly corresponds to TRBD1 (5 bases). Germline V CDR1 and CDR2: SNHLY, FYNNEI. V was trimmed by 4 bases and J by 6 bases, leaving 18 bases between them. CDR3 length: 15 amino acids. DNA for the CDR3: TGTGCCAGCAGTGCGCCCCTCAGGGAGGTCCCTGAAGCTTTCTTT. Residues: CASSAPLREVPEAFF.